This section outlines one T cell receptor (beta chain) sequence together with its context. Its cognate antigen is unknown. The sample comes from a study of CD8 T cells in Susac syndrome. Sequencing of TCR beta was performed on blood CD8+ T cells and on blood CD4+ T cells. Notes on the study in general: In its TCR sequencing and HLA analysis, the study acknowledged that the number of individuals was relatively small.

It was with random hexamers that about 0.45 to 1 ug RNA was reverse transcribed. It was immunoSEQ multiplex PCR that amplified TCR beta CDR3 across 54 Vbeta and 13 Jbeta. TCRdb re-called the immunoSEQ multiplex PCR reads with MiXCR, one entry per CDR3 protein. The table has around 200,000 distinct CDR3 sequences, roughly 96% seen once; the top ten hold about 0.095%. This CDR3 is built from 13 residues. Germline V gives CDR1 MGHRA, CDR2 YSYEKL. Trimming removed 6 bases at V and 9 bases at J, with 15 bases between. The material sequenced was CD4+ T cells from PBMCs. The receptor was derived from a human donor in good health. The chain recombines TRBV4-1 with TRBJ1-5; unclear D gene. This CDR3 reads CASSPSTEVPQHF. The CDR3 bases are TGCGCCAGCAGTCCATCGACCGAGGTGCCCCAGCATTTT.